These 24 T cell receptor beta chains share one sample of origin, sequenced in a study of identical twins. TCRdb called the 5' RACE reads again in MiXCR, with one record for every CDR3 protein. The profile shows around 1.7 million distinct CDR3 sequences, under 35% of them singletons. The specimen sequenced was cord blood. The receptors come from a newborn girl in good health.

CDR3 residues: CSASSGGLLYEQYF. The CDR3 bases are TGCAGTGCTAGTTCAGGGGGCCTCCTCTACGAGCAGTACTTC. V and J are TRBV20-1 and TRBJ2-7; TRBD1 matches 8 bases. V shed 3 bases and J 3 bases; nucleotides not matched to a gene: 7. The germline V gene encodes CDR1 DFQATT and CDR2 SNEGSKA (reference sequence). This CDR3 comprises 14 residues.

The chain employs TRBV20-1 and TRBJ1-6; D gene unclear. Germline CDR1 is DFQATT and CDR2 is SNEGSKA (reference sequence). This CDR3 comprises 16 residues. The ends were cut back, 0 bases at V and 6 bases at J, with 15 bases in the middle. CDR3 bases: TGCAGTGCTAGAGATCCGCTGGGGTTGGGTAATTCACCCCTCCACTTT. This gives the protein CSARDPLGLGNSPLHF.

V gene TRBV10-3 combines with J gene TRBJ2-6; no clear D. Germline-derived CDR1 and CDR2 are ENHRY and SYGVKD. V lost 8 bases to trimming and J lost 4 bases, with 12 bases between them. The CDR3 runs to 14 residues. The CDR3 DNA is TGTGCCATCGGCCTCCAGGCGGGGGCCAACGTCCTGACTTTC. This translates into CAIGLQAGANVLTF.

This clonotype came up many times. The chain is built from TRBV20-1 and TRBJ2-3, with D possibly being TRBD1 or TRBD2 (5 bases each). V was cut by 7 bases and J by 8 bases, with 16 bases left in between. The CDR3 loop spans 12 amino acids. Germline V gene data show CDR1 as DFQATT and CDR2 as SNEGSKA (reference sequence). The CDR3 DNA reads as TGCAGTGGGTCGGGACGGGGAGTTACGCAGTATTTT. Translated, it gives CSGSGRGVTQYF.

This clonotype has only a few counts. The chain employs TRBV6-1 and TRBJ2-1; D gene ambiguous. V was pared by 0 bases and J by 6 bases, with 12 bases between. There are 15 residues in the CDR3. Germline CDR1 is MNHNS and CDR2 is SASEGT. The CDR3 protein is CASSEAPDSSNEQFF. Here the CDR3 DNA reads TGTGCCAGCAGTGAAGCCCCGGATAGTTCCAATGAGCAGTTCTTC.

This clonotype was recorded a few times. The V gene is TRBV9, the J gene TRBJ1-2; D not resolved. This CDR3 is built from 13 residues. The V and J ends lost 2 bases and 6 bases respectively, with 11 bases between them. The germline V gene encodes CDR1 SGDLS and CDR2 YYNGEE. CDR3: CASSVRERDGYTF. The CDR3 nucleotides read TGTGCCAGCAGCGTGAGGGAGCGGGATGGCTACACCTTC.

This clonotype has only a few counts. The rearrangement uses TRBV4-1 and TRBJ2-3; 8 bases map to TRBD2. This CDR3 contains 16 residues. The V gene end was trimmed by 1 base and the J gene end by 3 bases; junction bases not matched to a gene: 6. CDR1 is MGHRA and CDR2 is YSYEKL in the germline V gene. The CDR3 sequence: CASSQVLADFTDTQYF. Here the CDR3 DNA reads TGCGCCAGCAGCCAAGTACTAGCGGACTTTACAGATACGCAGTATTTT.

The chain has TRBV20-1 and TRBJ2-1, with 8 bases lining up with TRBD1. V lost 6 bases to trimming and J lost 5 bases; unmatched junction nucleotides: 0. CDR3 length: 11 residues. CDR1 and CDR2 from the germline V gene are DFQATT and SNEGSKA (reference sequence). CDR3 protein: CSADRDNEQFF. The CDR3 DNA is TGCAGTGCGGACAGGGACAATGAGCAGTTCTTC.

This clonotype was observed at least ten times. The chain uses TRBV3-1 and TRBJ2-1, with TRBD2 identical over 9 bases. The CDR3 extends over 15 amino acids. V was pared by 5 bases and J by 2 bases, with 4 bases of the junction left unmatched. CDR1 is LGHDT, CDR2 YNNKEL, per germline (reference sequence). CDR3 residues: CASSARLAAYNEQFF. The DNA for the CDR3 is TGTGCCAGCAGCGCCCGACTAGCGGCCTACAATGAGCAGTTCTTC.

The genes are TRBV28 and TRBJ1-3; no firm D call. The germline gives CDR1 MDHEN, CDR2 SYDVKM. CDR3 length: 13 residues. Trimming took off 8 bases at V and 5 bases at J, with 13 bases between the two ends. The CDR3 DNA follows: TGTGCCAGCGAGTACAGTGGGAGAAACACCATATATTTT. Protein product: CASEYSGRNTIYF.

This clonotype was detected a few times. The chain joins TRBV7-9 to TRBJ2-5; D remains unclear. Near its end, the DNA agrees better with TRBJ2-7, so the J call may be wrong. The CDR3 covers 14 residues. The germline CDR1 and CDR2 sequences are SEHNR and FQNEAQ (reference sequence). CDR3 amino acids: CASSLRHTPYEQYF. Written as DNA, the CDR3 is TGTGCCAGCAGCTTAAGACATACCCCCTACGAGCAGTACTTC.

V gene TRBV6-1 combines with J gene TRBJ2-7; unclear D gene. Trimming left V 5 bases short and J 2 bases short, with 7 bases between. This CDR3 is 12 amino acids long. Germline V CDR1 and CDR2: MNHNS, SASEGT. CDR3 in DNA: TGTGCCAGCAGTAGAAAAGCCTACGAGCAGTACTTC. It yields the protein CASSRKAYEQYF.

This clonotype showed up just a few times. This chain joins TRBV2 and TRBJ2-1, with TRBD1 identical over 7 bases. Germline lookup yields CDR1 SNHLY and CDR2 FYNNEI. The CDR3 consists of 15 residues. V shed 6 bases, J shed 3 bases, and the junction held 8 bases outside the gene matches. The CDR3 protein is CASSAGTANYNEQFF. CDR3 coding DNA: TGTGCCAGCAGCGCCGGGACAGCCAACTACAATGAGCAGTTCTTC.

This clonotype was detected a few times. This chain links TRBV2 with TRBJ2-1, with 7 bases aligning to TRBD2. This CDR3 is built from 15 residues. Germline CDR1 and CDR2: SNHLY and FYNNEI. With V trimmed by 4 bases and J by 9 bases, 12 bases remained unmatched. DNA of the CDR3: TGTGCCAGCAGTGGTAGGGACCATGGGAGGGGTGAGCAGTTCTTC. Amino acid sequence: CASSGRDHGRGEQFF.

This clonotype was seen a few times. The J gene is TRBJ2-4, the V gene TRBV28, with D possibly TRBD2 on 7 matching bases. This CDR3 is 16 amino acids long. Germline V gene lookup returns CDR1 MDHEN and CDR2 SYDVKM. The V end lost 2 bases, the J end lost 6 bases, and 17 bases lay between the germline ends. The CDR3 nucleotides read TGTGCCAGCAGTTTAGGGGGGGCAGGGCCAAGAAACATTCAGTACTTC. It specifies CASSLGGAGPRNIQYF.

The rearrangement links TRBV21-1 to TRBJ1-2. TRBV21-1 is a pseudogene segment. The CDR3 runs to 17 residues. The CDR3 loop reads CASSEKKLVPQWYGYTF. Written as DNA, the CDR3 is TGTGCCAGCAGCGAAAAGAAGTTGGTTCCACAGTGGTATGGCTACACCTTC.

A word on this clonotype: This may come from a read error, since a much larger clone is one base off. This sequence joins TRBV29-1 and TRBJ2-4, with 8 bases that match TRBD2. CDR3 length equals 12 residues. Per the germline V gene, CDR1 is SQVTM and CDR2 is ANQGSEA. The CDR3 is CGVASGWGIQYF. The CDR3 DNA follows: TGCGGCGTTGCTAGCGGGTGGGGCATTCAGTACTTC.

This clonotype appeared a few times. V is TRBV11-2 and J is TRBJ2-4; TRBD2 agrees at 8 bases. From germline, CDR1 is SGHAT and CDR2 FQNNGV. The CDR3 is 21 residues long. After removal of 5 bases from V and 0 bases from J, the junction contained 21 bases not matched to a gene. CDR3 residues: CASSPVLILAVIPLAKNIQYF. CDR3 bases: TGTGCCAGCAGCCCAGTCCTTATACTAGCGGTTATACCACTAGCCAAAAACATTCAGTACTTC.

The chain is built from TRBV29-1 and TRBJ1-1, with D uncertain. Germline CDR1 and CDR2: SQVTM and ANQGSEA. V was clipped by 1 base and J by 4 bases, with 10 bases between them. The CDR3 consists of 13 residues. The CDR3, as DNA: TGCAGCGTTGAAGCTGAAGCGGGCACTGAAGCTTTCTTT. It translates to CSVEAEAGTEAFF.

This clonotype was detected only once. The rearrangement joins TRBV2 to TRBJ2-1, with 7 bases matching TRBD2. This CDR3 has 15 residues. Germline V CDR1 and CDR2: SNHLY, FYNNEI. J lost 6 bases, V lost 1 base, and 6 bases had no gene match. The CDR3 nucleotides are TGTGCCAGCAGTGAAGGACTAGCTCTCTGCAATGAGCAGTTCTTC. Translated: CASSEGLALCNEQFF.

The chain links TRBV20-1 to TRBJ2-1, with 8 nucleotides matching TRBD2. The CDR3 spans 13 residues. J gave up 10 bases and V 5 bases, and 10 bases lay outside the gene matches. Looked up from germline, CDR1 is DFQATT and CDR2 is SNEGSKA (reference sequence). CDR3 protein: CSALLAGVLEQFF. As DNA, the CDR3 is TGCAGTGCTTTGCTAGCGGGTGTTTTGGAGCAGTTCTTC.

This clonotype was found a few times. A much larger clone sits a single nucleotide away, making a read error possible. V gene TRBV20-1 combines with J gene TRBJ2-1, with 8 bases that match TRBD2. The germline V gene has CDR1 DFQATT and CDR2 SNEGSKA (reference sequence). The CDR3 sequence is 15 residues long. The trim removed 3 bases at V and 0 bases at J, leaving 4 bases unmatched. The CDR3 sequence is CSARTSVSSYNEQFF. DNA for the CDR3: TGCAGTGCTAGGACTAGCGTGAGCTCCTACAATGAGCAGTTCTTC.

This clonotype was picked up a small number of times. The CDR3 DNA reads as TGTGCCAGCAGTTTAGGGGGGGTAGGGGGCCGGGCGGATTACGAGCAGTACTTC. Amino acids: CASSLGGVGGRADYEQYF. The chain is built from TRBV12-3 or TRBV12-4 and TRBJ2-7, with D possibly matching TRBD1 (7 bases). The CDR3 is made up of 18 amino acids. V was trimmed by 1 base and J by 4 bases, leaving 23 bases between them.

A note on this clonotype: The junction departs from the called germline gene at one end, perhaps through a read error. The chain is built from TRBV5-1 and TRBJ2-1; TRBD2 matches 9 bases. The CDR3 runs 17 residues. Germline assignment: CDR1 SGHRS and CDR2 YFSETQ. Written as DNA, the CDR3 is TGCGCCAGCAGCCTCCAAAGGACTAGCGTCTCCAACAATGAGCAGTTTTTC. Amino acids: CASSLQRTSVSNNEQFF.